The 20 T cell receptor beta chains below were found in one sample sequenced in a study of T cells in Graves' hyperthyroidism and ophthalmopathy. Amplification of TCR beta CDR3 regions used RNA as the template. A set of HTBI primers served as the primers for a first-round RT-PCR of the TCR CDR3. Via MiXCR, TCRdb re-called the multiplex PCR reads, giving one row per CDR3 protein. The sample holds about 280,000 distinct CDR3 sequences, 20% to 30% seen once. Material for sequencing was blood. The receptor source for this set is a man aged 35 to 55 with Graves' hyperthyroidism that later progressed to Graves' ophthalmopathy.

This clonotype showed up many times. The genes are TRBV5-1 and TRBJ2-2; D remains unclear. The CDR3 has 15 amino acids. Deletions cut 1 base from V and 3 bases from J, with 10 bases between. CDR1 is SGHRS and CDR2 is YFSETQ in the germline V gene. The CDR3 sequence is CASSLRRGDTGELFF. In nucleotides, the CDR3 is TGCGCCAGCAGCTTGAGGCGCGGCGACACCGGGGAGCTGTTTTTT.

This clonotype was observed many times. The V call is TRBV6-2 or TRBV6-3, the J call TRBJ2-7; D ambiguous. From germline, CDR1 is MNHEY and CDR2 SVGEGT. V was trimmed by 2 bases and J by 4 bases, leaving 6 bases between them. The CDR3 has 12 amino acids. CDR3 loop: CASSYDVYEQYF. The CDR3 DNA reads TGTGCCAGCAGTTACGACGTATACGAGCAGTACTTC.

This clonotype was counted ten times or more. The CDR3 bases are TGCAGTGCTAGAGATTCGGCGGGAGTTTCGGATACGCAGTATTTT. It translates to CSARDSAGVSDTQYF. The J gene is TRBJ2-3, the V gene TRBV20-1; TRBD2 matches at 7 bases. J lost 6 bases, V lost 0 bases, and 9 bases had no gene match. The CDR3 loop spans 15 amino acids. CDR1 and CDR2 from the germline V gene are DFQATT and SNEGSKA (reference sequence).

Remarks on this clonotype: One end of the junction fails to match germline, which may point to a read error. The chain has TRBV4-1 and TRBJ2-5; possible D gene TRBD2, 6 bases. Looked up from germline, CDR1 is MGHRA and CDR2 is YSYEKL. The CDR3 spans 15 residues. CDR3 sequence (DNA): TGCGCCATCAGCCAAGCCCTAAGCGGGCCGGGGACCCAGTACTTC. Translating gives CAISQALSGPGTQYF.

In this sample, this clonotype turned up once. The genes are TRBV6-2 or TRBV6-3 and TRBJ2-7, with D possibly TRBD1 on 6 matching bases. Germline V gene lookup returns CDR1 MNHEY and CDR2 SVGEGT. V dropped 5 bases and J dropped 6 bases, with 11 bases sitting between them. The CDR3 contains 12 residues. CDR3 DNA: TGTGCCAGCAGTCGACAGGAGGTCGAGCAGTACTTC. It yields the protein CASSRQEVEQYF.

This clonotype was counted many times. The chain employs TRBV10-3 and TRBJ1-2; 9 bases agree with TRBD1. The length of the CDR3 is 15 residues. CDR1 ENHRY and CDR2 SYGVKD come from the germline V gene. V gave up 4 bases and J gave up 6 bases; unmatched junction bases: 9. The CDR3 is CAISGTRTGDHGYTF. As DNA, the CDR3 is TGTGCCATCAGTGGGACCCGGACAGGGGACCATGGCTACACCTTC.

The CDR3: CASSTSLGLGDRETQYF. CDR3 bases: TGTGCCAGCAGTACCAGCCTCGGACTAGGGGATCGGGAGACCCAGTACTTC. The rearrangement uses TRBV28 and TRBJ2-5; 7 positions match TRBD2. J was trimmed by 5 bases and V by 5 bases; bases with no gene match: 17. This CDR3 is built from 17 residues. Germline CDR1 MDHEN, CDR2 SYDVKM. The whole variable domain, remainder taken from reference TRBV28 and TRBJ2-5, is DVKVTQSSRYLVKRTGEKVFLECVQDMDHENMFWYRQDPGLGLRLIYFSYDVKMKEKGDIPEGYSVSREKKERFSLILESASTNQTSMYLCASSTSLGLGDRETQYFGPGTRLLVL.

V and J are TRBV12-3 or TRBV12-4 and TRBJ1-2; 12 nucleotides line up with TRBD1. This CDR3 comprises 16 residues. Trimming cost V 4 bases and J 7 bases; bases outside gene matches: 10. The DNA for the CDR3 is TGTGCCAGCAGTTCCTCCGGGACAGGGGGCAAGGGTGGCTACACCTTC. Translating gives CASSSSGTGGKGGYTF.

In its sample, this clonotype was seen once. The chain joins TRBV6-5 to TRBJ1-2; the D gene is possibly TRBD1 (6 bases). The CDR3 sequence is 13 residues long. V lost 1 base and J 11 bases, leaving 14 bases between the germline ends. CDR1 is MNHEY, CDR2 SVGAGI, per germline. CDR3 in amino acids: CASSYYGQLGYTF. CDR3 bases: TGTGCCAGCAGTTACTACGGACAGTTGGGTTACACCTTC.

This chain connects TRBV10-3 to TRBJ2-5; unclear D gene. Germline-derived CDR1 and CDR2 are ENHRY and SYGVKD. The length of the CDR3 is 14 residues. Between the trimmed V and J ends, which lost 3 bases and 0 bases, there was a span of 8 bases. The CDR3 spells CAISEGPHQETQYF. The CDR3 nucleotides read TGTGCCATCAGTGAAGGGCCCCACCAAGAGACCCAGTACTTC.

The chain employs TRBV4-3 and TRBJ2-7, with D tentatively TRBD1 (5 bases). Trimming shortened V by 1 base and J by 5 bases, and 18 bases separated the two germline ends. Per the germline V gene, CDR1 is LGHNA and CDR2 is YSLEER. The CDR3 length is 16 residues. The CDR3 DNA reads as TGCGCCAGCAGCCAAGGTTGGGCCAGGGATTCGCACGAGCAGTACTTC. Its protein product is CASSQGWARDSHEQYF.

This clonotype was counted at least ten times. The chain combines TRBV19 with TRBJ1-5; 8 nucleotides line up with TRBD1. Germline loops: CDR1 LNHDA, CDR2 SQIVND (reference sequence). Trimming cost V 3 bases and J 7 bases; bases outside gene matches: 2. CDR3 length equals 13 residues. The DNA of the CDR3 is TGTGCCAGTAGTATGACAGGGGACCAGCCCCAGCATTTT. It is translated as CASSMTGDQPQHF.

This clonotype was picked up many times. This sequence joins TRBV5-1 and TRBJ2-7, with 9 bases lining up with TRBD1. Germline loops: CDR1 SGHRS, CDR2 YFSETQ. J was trimmed by 5 bases and V by 3 bases; bases with no gene match: 9. The CDR3 spans 15 residues. CDR3 sequence reads: CASSSFSTGGNEQYF. CDR3 coding DNA: TGCGCCAGCAGCTCTTTTTCAACAGGGGGCAACGAGCAGTACTTC.

Only one count was recorded for this clonotype. The CDR3 here is CASKDRGDGQPQHF. CDR3 DNA sequence: TGTGCCAGCAAGGACAGGGGAGACGGTCAGCCCCAGCATTTT. This chain links TRBV2 with TRBJ1-5, with 9 positions matching TRBD1. The CDR3 loop spans 14 amino acids. Germline CDR1 SNHLY, CDR2 FYNNEI. V lost 7 bases, J lost 6 bases, and 7 bases stayed unmatched.

At least ten counts were recorded for this clonotype. The chain has TRBV25-1 and TRBJ2-2; D is perhaps TRBD2 (6 bases). The CDR3 extends over 14 amino acids. Germline loops: CDR1 MGHDK, CDR2 SYGVNS. V lost 6 bases and J 5 bases, leaving 13 bases between the germline ends. The CDR3 sequence is CASRGFGRTGELFF. Written as DNA, the CDR3 is TGTGCCAGCAGGGGATTTGGGAGGACCGGGGAGCTGTTTTTT.

Ten or more counts support this clonotype. The chain is built from TRBV6-5 and TRBJ2-7; D gene uncertain. The CDR3 is 13 amino acids. V was trimmed by 4 bases and J by 9 bases, leaving 16 bases between them. Germline V gene sequence: CDR1 MNHEY, CDR2 SVGAGI. CDR3 protein: CASSSSDGFGQYF. CDR3 sequence (DNA): TGTGCCAGCAGTTCCTCGGACGGCTTTGGGCAGTACTTC.

This clonotype was recorded at least ten times. This chain connects TRBV28 to TRBJ2-3, with 11 bases identical to TRBD2. The CDR3 spans 18 residues. V lost 4 bases and J lost 0; bases outside the gene matches: 9. CDR1 and CDR2 (germline): MDHEN, SYDVKM. The DNA of the CDR3 is TGTGCCAGCAGTTACCCTAGCGGGAGGACATCTAGCACAGATACGCAGTATTTT. Translated, it gives CASSYPSGRTSSTDTQYF.

J is TRBJ2-4 and V is TRBV6-2 or TRBV6-3; D perhaps matches TRBD2 (6 bases). Germline CDR1 and CDR2: MNHEY and SVGEGT. With 1 base removed from V and 0 bases from J, the gap between germline ends came to 10 bases. The CDR3 consists of 16 residues. The DNA of the CDR3 is TGTGCCAGCAGTTACTTCCTCGGGAGAGCCAAAAACATTCAGTACTTC. Amino acid sequence: CASSYFLGRAKNIQYF.

This clonotype was seen at least ten times. The V gene is TRBV20-1, the J gene TRBJ2-2; maybe TRBD2 (5 bases). Per the germline V gene, CDR1 is DFQATT and CDR2 is SNEGSKA (reference sequence). Trimming shortened V by 3 bases and J by 2 bases, and 10 bases separated the two germline ends. CDR3 size: 14 residues. The CDR3 DNA sequence: TGCAGTGCTAGGGATTCTAGCAACACCGGGGAGCTGTTTTTT. This sequence encodes CSARDSSNTGELFF.

V gene TRBV12-3 or TRBV12-4 combines with J gene TRBJ2-7; 8 nucleotides match TRBD1. The CDR3 is 14 amino acids. Trimming removed 4 bases from V and 2 bases from J; junction bases left unmatched: 4. The DNA of the CDR3 is TGTGCCAGCAGTTGGCAGGGGGCTACCTACGAGCAGTACTTC. Its translation: CASSWQGATYEQYF.